One sample yielded the 22 T cell receptor beta chains listed below, sequenced in a study of patients and donors after allogeneic stem cell transplantation. TCRdb re-called the RT-PCR reads through MiXCR, storing one row per CDR3 protein. This table has 150,000 to 200,000 distinct CDR3 sequences, approximately 30% appearing once. What was sequenced was blood, either unsorted or a sorted T cell fraction (not recorded which). The origin of the receptors is a human donor who was either an allogeneic HSCT recipient or a stem cell or donor lymphocyte infusion donor (not recorded which). It is not recorded whose cells these are; they may come from a transplant donor.

This clonotype was seen a few times. The V gene is TRBV12-5, the J gene TRBJ1-4; D ambiguous. V shed 6 bases and J shed 5 bases, with 13 bases lying between them. The CDR3 is 14 amino acids. The V gene's germline CDR1 is LGHNT and CDR2 FRNRAP. The CDR3 sequence: CASGLGRFNEKLFF. CDR3 coding DNA: TGTGCTAGTGGCCTTGGACGGTTCAATGAAAAACTGTTTTTT.

The chain couples TRBV11-2 to TRBJ2-5; perhaps TRBD2 as D (6 bases). Germline-derived CDR1 and CDR2 are SGHAT and FQNNGV. The CDR3 sequence is 14 residues long. The V and J ends lost 7 bases and 4 bases respectively, with 16 bases between them. For the CDR3, the DNA is TGTGCCAGCAACCCCCAGCGGGCCTCAGAGACCCAGTACTTC. Protein: CASNPQRASETQYF.

As DNA, the CDR3 is TGTGCCAGCAGTTATTCGGGGACAGGGAACTATGGCTACACCTTC. It codes for CASSYSGTGNYGYTF. The chain couples TRBV6-5 to TRBJ1-2; TRBD1 matches at 9 bases. The CDR3 runs 15 residues. Germline lookup yields CDR1 MNHEY and CDR2 SVGAGI. The trim removed 3 bases at V and 2 bases at J, leaving 4 bases unmatched.

The J gene is TRBJ1-1, the V gene TRBV6-2 or TRBV6-3; D perhaps matches TRBD1 (5 bases). V lost 0 bases and J lost 0, with 14 bases in between. This CDR3 contains 17 residues. The germline gives CDR1 MNHEY, CDR2 SVGEGT. The CDR3 region is CASSYSVKDTLNTEAFF. CDR3 sequence (DNA): TGTGCCAGCAGTTACTCGGTGAAGGACACCTTGAACACTGAAGCTTTCTTT.

This rearrangement joins TRBV7-2 to TRBJ1-1; 7 nucleotides line up with TRBD1. CDR1 and CDR2 from the germline V gene are SGHTA and FQGNSA. This CDR3 contains 14 residues. The trim removed 3 bases at V and 5 bases at J, leaving 6 bases unmatched. This CDR3 is CASSFDRVGTEAFF. The CDR3 nucleotides read TGTGCCAGCAGCTTTGACAGGGTTGGGACTGAAGCTTTCTTT.

The chain combines TRBV20-1 with TRBJ2-1, with TRBD2 matching over 9 bases. CDR1 is DFQATT, CDR2 SNEGSKA, per germline (reference sequence). This CDR3 has 17 amino acids. The J segment lost 0 bases and the V segment lost 5 bases, leaving 11 bases of the junction unmatched. The DNA for the CDR3 is TGCAGTGCTCTGGGGACTAGCATGACGAGCTCCTACAATGAGCAGTTCTTC. Its translation is CSALGTSMTSSYNEQFF.

The count of this clonotype is one. The chain recombines TRBV5-1 with TRBJ1-4, with 7 bases matching TRBD1. V lost 2 bases to trimming and J lost 8 bases; unmatched junction nucleotides: 12. Germline CDR1 and CDR2: SGHRS and YFSETQ. The CDR3 runs to 16 residues. CDR3 sequence reads: CASSFPPTGIGEKLFF. CDR3 nucleotide sequence: TGCGCCAGCAGCTTCCCCCCGACAGGGATAGGAGAAAAACTGTTTTTT.

This clonotype has a handful of counts. The chain joins TRBV5-1 to TRBJ2-5, with D perhaps TRBD2 (6 bases). V gave up 6 bases and J gave up 0 bases, with 15 bases separating them. The CDR3 is 15 amino acids. Germline CDR1 is SGHRS and CDR2 is YFSETQ. CDR3: CASNRGSGYQETQYF. The CDR3 DNA follows: TGCGCCAGCAATAGGGGTAGCGGTTACCAAGAGACCCAGTACTTC.

There are a few counts of this clonotype. The chain couples TRBV20-1 to TRBJ2-3, with D perhaps TRBD1 (6 bases). Per the germline V gene, CDR1 is DFQATT and CDR2 is SNEGSKA (reference sequence). The CDR3 spans 15 residues. Trimming removed 1 base at V and 1 base at J, with 12 bases between. The CDR3 DNA sequence: TGCAGTGCTAGAGTTGGGGGCTTCCGCACAGATACGCAGTATTTT. It is translated as CSARVGGFRTDTQYF.

This clonotype was detected only a few times. V usage is TRBV12-3 or TRBV12-4 and J usage is TRBJ2-3; TRBD2 agrees at 14 bases. This CDR3 region has 17 residues. V lost 4 bases, J lost 6 bases, and 9 bases stayed unmatched. As DNA, the CDR3 is TGTGCCAGCAGTTCGGGACTAGCGGGAGAGTTCGTGGATACGCAGTATTTT. Translated, it gives CASSSGLAGEFVDTQYF.

The rearrangement joins TRBV29-1 to TRBJ1-5; the match to TRBD1 covers 7 bases. The CDR3 has 13 amino acids. V gave up 5 bases and J gave up 2 bases; unmatched junction bases: 3. Germline lookup yields CDR1 SQVTM and CDR2 ANQGSEA. CDR3 DNA sequence: TGCAGCGTTTTAGGACAGGGCAATCAGCCCCAGCATTTT. Its translation is CSVLGQGNQPQHF.

The chain couples TRBV15 to TRBJ1-4; weak D call: TRBD1 (6 bases). The CDR3 is 17 amino acids. In germline, CDR1 is LNHNV, CDR2 YYDKDF (reference sequence). The V gene lost 1 base and the J gene lost 8 bases, with 20 bases spanning the gap. The CDR3 DNA follows: TGTGCCACCAGCAGAGGACGAATGGGGGGCGGGAAGGAAAAACTGTTTTTT. It yields the protein CATSRGRMGGGKEKLFF.

Only a few counts were recorded for this clonotype. The chain couples TRBV20-1 to TRBJ2-1; TRBD2 agrees at 10 bases. Per germline, CDR1 DFQATT and CDR2 SNEGSKA (reference sequence). The CDR3 has 15 amino acids. Germline trimming cut 5 bases from V and 8 bases from J; bases unmatched to any gene: 12. The CDR3 nucleotides are TGCAGTGCTCCATGGGCTAGCGGGAGTCCGGATGAGCAGTTCTTC. It specifies CSAPWASGSPDEQFF.

This clonotype showed up just a few times. This chain connects TRBV25-1 to TRBJ1-1; no clear D gene. CDR3 length: 14 residues. The V and J ends lost 2 bases and 0 bases respectively, with 7 bases between them. Germline-derived CDR1 and CDR2 are MGHDK and SYGVNS. This CDR3 is CASSESPMNTEAFF. The CDR3 region has the DNA TGTGCCAGCAGTGAAAGTCCTATGAACACTGAAGCTTTCTTT.

The CDR3 is CASSEGGRGVYEQYF. As DNA, the CDR3 is TGTGCCAGCAGCGAGGGGGGACGCGGTGTCTACGAGCAGTACTTC. This sequence joins TRBV9 and TRBJ2-7; D may correspond to TRBD1 or TRBD2 (6 bases each). In germline, CDR1 is SGDLS, CDR2 YYNGEE. Trimming took off 3 bases at V and 3 bases at J, with 16 bases between the two ends. This CDR3 comprises 15 residues.

The chain links TRBV15 to TRBJ2-5, with D possibly being TRBD1 (6 bases). The CDR3 loop spans 13 amino acids. In germline, CDR1 is LNHNV, CDR2 YYDKDF (reference sequence). With 5 bases removed from V and 3 bases from J, the gap between germline ends came to 10 bases. The CDR3 DNA follows: TGTGCCACCAGCCCACACAGGGAAGAGACCCAGTACTTC. Residues: CATSPHREETQYF.

The V call is TRBV4-1, the J call TRBJ1-5; 9 nucleotides line up with TRBD1. CDR3 size: 17 residues. J was trimmed by 4 bases and V by 0 bases; bases with no gene match: 7. Germline values: CDR1 MGHRA, CDR2 YSYEKL. For the CDR3, the DNA is TGCGCCAGCAGCCAAGACCCCAACAGGGGGCGAAATCAGCCCCAGCATTTT. Encoded protein: CASSQDPNRGRNQPQHF.

This clonotype was counted a few times. The gene calls are TRBV20-1 and TRBJ1-1; 7 bases match TRBD1. This CDR3 spans 13 amino acids. V was pared by 1 base and J by 6 bases, with 5 bases of the junction left unmatched. The germline CDR1 and CDR2 sequences are DFQATT and SNEGSKA (reference sequence). The CDR3 loop reads CSARAYGTAEAFF. The CDR3 DNA is TGCAGTGCTAGAGCCTATGGGACAGCTGAAGCTTTCTTT.

CDR3 in amino acids: CASSYSSRSRSGANVLTF. CDR3 DNA: TGTGCCAGCAGTTATTCCTCAAGATCGAGGTCTGGGGCCAACGTCCTGACTTTC. J is TRBJ2-6 and V is TRBV12-3 or TRBV12-4; D is ambiguous. CDR3 length equals 18 residues. Trimming took off 4 bases at V and 1 base at J, with 17 bases between the two ends.

This clonotype was counted only a few times. The chain is built from TRBV10-3 and TRBJ2-3, with no clear D. The germline V gene encodes CDR1 ENHRY and CDR2 SYGVKD. There are 12 residues in the CDR3. V was pared by 4 bases and J by 4 bases, with 6 bases between. DNA of the CDR3: TGTGCCATCAGTGGTAGATCAGATACGCAGTATTTT. This codes for CAISGRSDTQYF.

The chain couples TRBV27 to TRBJ2-3; 12 nucleotides line up with TRBD2. The V segment lost 4 bases and the J segment 2 bases; nucleotides outside the gene matches: 7. Looked up from germline, CDR1 is MNHEY and CDR2 is SMNVEV (reference sequence). The CDR3 extends over 17 amino acids. The chain's CDR3 is CASSWVTSGRYTDTQYF. The CDR3 region has the DNA TGTGCCAGCAGTTGGGTAACTAGCGGGAGGTACACAGATACGCAGTATTTT.

The rearrangement uses TRBV29-1 and TRBJ1-1, with 7 positions matching TRBD1. Germline CDR1 is SQVTM and CDR2 is ANQGSEA. This CDR3 region has 11 residues. With 6 bases clipped from V and 4 bases from J, the junction kept 2 bases outside the gene matches. The CDR3 spells CSVTGITEAFF. CDR3 bases: TGCAGCGTGACAGGGATCACTGAAGCTTTCTTT.